The present T cell receptor beta chain was sequenced within a study of blood T cell repertoires in COVID-19. With V trimmed by 3 bases and J by 2 bases, 4 bases remained unmatched. Germline assignment: CDR1 SGDLS and CDR2 YYNGEE. The CDR3 consists of 15 residues. Assay used: immunoSEQ multiplex PCR; TCRdb lists only in-frame clones, some missing. The data hold about 250,000 clones, with 86% observed a single time. The chain carries TRBV9 and TRBJ1-4; 7 bases fit TRBD1. This TCR derives from a woman over 75 with COVID-19, enrolled during active disease. Sequenced sample: peripheral blood. The CDR3 region is CASSAKTGTNEKLFF. DNA for the CDR3: TGTGCCAGCAGCGCCAAGACAGGGACTAATGAAAAACTGTTTTTT.